What follows is one T cell receptor (beta chain) and its context. These data originate in a study of identical twins. A universal primer site was added by template switching, and unique molecular identifiers were carried by the cDNA. Each CDR3 protein gets one entry after TCRdb re-called the 5' RACE reads with MiXCR. The sample has approximately 630,000 distinct CDR3 sequences; about 7.6% are singletons. All donors were healthy, and all were Caucasian. The trim removed 1 base at V and 4 bases at J, leaving 7 bases unmatched. The CDR3 runs to 16 residues. Germline CDR1 reads SGHVS; CDR2 reads FNYEAQ. These data also formed part of another study, on yellow fever vaccine responses in identical twins.

V gene TRBV7-6 combines with J gene TRBJ2-7; 10 bases agree with TRBD2. The receptor comes from a woman aged 18 to 35 in good health. Sequenced sample: PBMCs. Here the CDR3 reads CASSLGWTSGLYEQYF. In DNA, the CDR3 is TGTGCCAGCAGCTTAGGCTGGACTAGCGGATTATACGAGCAGTACTTC.